Listed below are T cell receptor beta chains from one sample, sequenced in a study of siplizumab effects on memory and regulatory T cells. Some clones are missing from TCRdb's copy, which holds only in-frame ones; the method was immunoSEQ multiplex PCR. Among 110,000 or so clones listed, about 92% were seen once. Sample: CD4+ T cells sorted from blood. These receptors all come from a human donor in good health. The CDR3 runs from the conserved cysteine through the conserved F or W. The order of the fields is V gene, J gene, D gene, clone size, CDR3 protein, CDR3 DNA. The D gene is left open where the match is weak. Clone size is not always given. Where it is, it says once, few, many or a class for expanded clones.

>TRBV5-1|TRBJ2-7|TRBD2|NA
CASSTSGLAAYEQYF
TGCGCCAGCAGCACCAGCGGACTAGCCGCCTACGAGCAGTACTTC
>TRBV19|TRBJ1-1|TRBD1|NA
CATRDSTNTEAFF
TGTGCCACCCGGGACAGCACCAACACTGAAGCTTTCTTT
>TRBV7-2|TRBJ1-5|TRBD1|NA
CASSSWDSSNQPQHF
TGTGCCAGCAGCTCCTGGGACAGTAGCAATCAGCCCCAGCATTTT
>TRBV2|TRBJ1-3|NA|NA
CASSRTDRNRRNTIYF
TGTGCCAGCAGTCGAACTGACAGGAACCGGAGAAACACCATATATTTT
>TRBV2|TRBJ1-3|NA|NA
CASSEDSYSGNTIYF
TGTGCCAGCAGTGAAGACAGCTACTCTGGAAACACCATATATTTT
>TRBV5-1|TRBJ2-5|TRBD2|NA
CASSLGTRSSGVQETQYF
TGCGCCAGCAGCTTGGGGACCCGGTCTAGCGGAGTCCAAGAGACCCAGTACTTC
>TRBV11-3|TRBJ1-1|NA|NA
CASSTSGTEAFF
TGTGCCAGCAGCACCTCTGGGACCGAAGCTTTCTTT
>TRBV5-4|TRBJ2-3|TRBD2|NA
CASARGAGGPVDTQYF
TGTGCCAGCGCAAGAGGGGCGGGAGGGCCGGTAGATACGCAGTATTTT
>TRBV4-3|TRBJ2-7|TRBD2|NA
CASSQRIAGGPGEQYF
TGCGCCAGCAGCCAAAGAATAGCGGGAGGGCCGGGGGAGCAGTACTTC
>TRBV29-1|TRBJ1-1|NA|NA
CSVEGATTEAFF
TGCAGCGTTGAAGGCGCCACCACTGAAGCTTTCTTT
>TRBV7-8|TRBJ2-7|TRBD2|NA
CASSLTVAGVYEQYF
TGTGCCAGCAGCTTAACGGTAGCGGGGGTTTACGAGCAGTACTTC
>TRBV19|TRBJ2-5|NA|NA
CASSMGGGETQYF
TGTGCCAGTAGTATGGGAGGGGGAGAGACCCAGTACTTC
>TRBV7-2|TRBJ2-5|NA|NA
CASSLLRGQETQYF
TGTGCCAGCAGCTTATTACGGGGCCAAGAGACCCAGTACTTC
>TRBV6-1|TRBJ2-2|NA|NA
CASSEAGHRANTGELFF
TGTGCCAGCAGTGAAGCCGGCCACAGGGCTAACACCGGGGAGCTGTTTTTT
>TRBV10-3|TRBJ2-7|NA|NA
CAISEHRGGSSYEQYF
TGTGCCATCAGTGAGCACAGGGGGGGGAGCTCCTACGAGCAGTACTTC
>TRBV14|TRBJ2-1|TRBD2|NA
CASSPGILAGRVEQFF
TGTGCCAGCAGCCCAGGGATACTAGCGGGGAGGGTCGAGCAGTTCTTC
>TRBV2|TRBJ1-1|TRBD1|NA
CASRLQGANTEAFF
TGTGCCAGCAGACTTCAGGGGGCGAACACTGAAGCTTTCTTT
>TRBV25-1|TRBJ1-1|NA|NA
CASNNIGTTEAFF
TGTGCCAGCAATAACATAGGGACGACCGAAGCTTTCTTT
>TRBV30|TRBJ1-2|TRBD1|NA
CAWSMSRGLGGYTF
TGTGCCTGGAGTATGTCCAGGGGGCTAGGCGGCTACACCTTC
>TRBV29-1|TRBJ2-6|NA|NA
CSVNSGANVLTF
TGCAGCGTGAACTCTGGGGCCAACGTCCTGACTTTC
>TRBV27|TRBJ2-5|NA|NA
CASSLPGAKTQYF
TGTGCCAGCAGTTTACCAGGAGCCAAGACCCAGTACTTC
>TRBV5-6|TRBJ2-5|NA|NA
CASSLGRGETQYF
TGTGCCAGCAGCTTAGGTAGGGGGGAGACCCAGTACTTC
>TRBV7-3|TRBJ2-1|TRBD2|once
CASSLGSSGLLQGEQFF
TGTGCCAGCAGCTTAGGGTCTAGCGGACTCCTGCAGGGTGAGCAGTTCTTC
>TRBV7-9|TRBJ1-2|TRBD1|NA
CASSSQPGTGGAYNYGYTF
TGTGCCAGCAGCTCTCAACCCGGGACAGGGGGCGCTTATAACTATGGCTACACCTTC
>TRBV6-5|TRBJ2-7|NA|NA
CASSYSDRRGEQYF
TGTGCCAGCAGTTACTCGGACAGGAGGGGCGAGCAGTACTTC
>TRBV27|TRBJ1-1|TRBD1|NA
CASRLQGGGGTEAFF
TGTGCCAGCAGACTCCAAGGGGGCGGAGGGACTGAAGCTTTCTTT
>TRBV5-4|TRBJ2-1|NA|NA
CASSLDWKEQFF
TGTGCCAGCAGCTTGGACTGGAAGGAACAGTTCTTC
>TRBV10-3|TRBJ1-6|NA|NA
CAITGAGNSPLHF
TGTGCCATCACGGGGGCGGGTAATTCACCCCTCCACTTT
>TRBV29-1|TRBJ2-1|NA|NA
CSTGHRNNEQFF
TGCAGCACGGGCCATCGCAACAATGAGCAGTTCTTC
>TRBV29-1|TRBJ2-2|NA|NA
CSVQKGVHAGELFF
TGCAGCGTCCAAAAGGGGGTACATGCCGGGGAGCTGTTTTTT
>TRBV9|TRBJ1-4|NA|NA
CASSVPGTFYVANEKLFF
TGTGCCAGCAGCGTACCCGGGACATTCTATGTGGCTAATGAAAAACTGTTTTTT
>TRBV30|TRBJ2-3|NA|NA
CASASTDTQYF
TGTGCTTCAGCTAGCACAGATACGCAGTATTTT
>TRBV18|TRBJ2-7|TRBD1|NA
CASSQTRTGNSYEQYF
TGTGCCAGCTCGCAGACTCGGACAGGGAACTCCTACGAGCAGTACTTC
>TRBV19|TRBJ1-4|TRBD1|NA
CASSRDREGAEKLFF
TGTGCCAGTAGCCGGGACAGGGAGGGAGCTGAAAAACTGTTTTTT
>TRBV5-1|TRBJ2-7|NA|once
CASSPRQDYEQYF
TGCGCCAGCAGCCCGCGACAGGACTACGAGCAGTACTTC
>TRBV9|TRBJ2-7|TRBD1|NA
CASSVGQGIVYEQYF
TGTGCCAGCAGCGTAGGACAGGGCATTGTCTACGAGCAGTACTTC
>TRBV2|TRBJ2-7|TRBD1|NA
CASSPNRGSTYEQYF
TGTGCCAGCAGCCCCAACAGGGGGTCCACCTACGAGCAGTACTTC
>TRBV18|TRBJ1-5|NA|NA
CASSGGDLPQHF
TGTGCCAGCTCGGGAGGGGATCTGCCCCAGCATTTT
>TRBV4-2|TRBJ1-2|NA|once
CASSQDPGGSNYGYTF
TGTGCCAGCAGCCAAGACCCTGGAGGGTCTAACTATGGCTACACCTTC
>TRBV7-3|TRBJ2-2|TRBD2|NA
CASSSRESGELFF
TGTGCCAGCAGCTCGCGGGAGTCCGGGGAGCTGTTTTTT
>TRBV5-1|TRBJ1-1|NA|NA
CASSLGPLGTEAFF
TGCGCCAGCAGCTTGGGGCCCCTTGGGACTGAAGCTTTCTTT
>TRBV18|TRBJ1-1|TRBD1|NA
CASSAGQLTEAFF
TGTGCCAGCTCAGCGGGACAGCTCACGGAAGCTTTCTTT
>TRBV30|TRBJ2-1|TRBD1|NA
CAWSFGTGYNEQFF
TGTGCCTGGAGTTTCGGGACAGGTTACAATGAGCAGTTCTTC
>TRBV7-9|TRBJ2-7|TRBD2|once
CASSFDGGRAFYEQYF
TGTGCCAGCAGCTTTGATGGGGGGAGGGCCTTCTACGAGCAGTACTTC
>TRBV19|TRBJ1-5|TRBD1|NA
CASSTTGAVVPQHF
TGTGCCAGTAGTACGACAGGGGCCGTTGTGCCCCAGCATTTT
>TRBV5-1|TRBJ2-7|NA|NA
CASRPQPGGDNEQYF
TGCGCCAGCAGGCCACAACCAGGCGGGGACAACGAGCAGTACTTC
>TRBV30|TRBJ2-7|NA|NA
CAWGPWGRSSYEQYF
TGTGCCTGGGGCCCTTGGGGTAGGTCCTCCTACGAGCAGTACTTC
>TRBV25-1|TRBJ2-2|NA|NA
CASSEGGWADEHRGAVF
TGTGCCAGCAGTGAAGGGGGTTGGGCAGACGAACACCGGGGAGCTGTTTTT
>TRBV6-1|TRBJ1-4|NA|NA
CASSEAIGGRWEKLFF
TGTGCCAGCAGTGAAGCGATCGGGGGGAGGTGGGAAAAACTGTTTTTT
>TRBV5-1|TRBJ1-6|NA|once
CASRGQYNSPLHF
TGCGCCTCCCGTGGGCAGTATAATTCACCCCTCCACTTT
>TRBV25-1|TRBJ1-6|NA|once
CASSGTGLPNSPLHF
TGTGCCAGCAGTGGCACAGGGTTGCCTAATTCACCCCTCCACTTT
>TRBV5-1|TRBJ2-1|NA|NA
CASSLITDNEQFF
TGCGCCAGCAGCTTGATAACCGACAATGAGCAGTTCTTC
>TRBV18|TRBJ2-5|TRBD2|NA
CASSLLPRDGGETQYF
TGTGCCAGCTCCCTCCTGCCGCGGGACGGGGGGGAGACCCAGTACTTC
>TRBV5-4|TRBJ2-7|NA|NA
CASSPSLWSESSYEQYF
TGTGCCAGCAGCCCTTCGTTATGGAGCGAAAGCTCCTACGAGCAGTACTTC